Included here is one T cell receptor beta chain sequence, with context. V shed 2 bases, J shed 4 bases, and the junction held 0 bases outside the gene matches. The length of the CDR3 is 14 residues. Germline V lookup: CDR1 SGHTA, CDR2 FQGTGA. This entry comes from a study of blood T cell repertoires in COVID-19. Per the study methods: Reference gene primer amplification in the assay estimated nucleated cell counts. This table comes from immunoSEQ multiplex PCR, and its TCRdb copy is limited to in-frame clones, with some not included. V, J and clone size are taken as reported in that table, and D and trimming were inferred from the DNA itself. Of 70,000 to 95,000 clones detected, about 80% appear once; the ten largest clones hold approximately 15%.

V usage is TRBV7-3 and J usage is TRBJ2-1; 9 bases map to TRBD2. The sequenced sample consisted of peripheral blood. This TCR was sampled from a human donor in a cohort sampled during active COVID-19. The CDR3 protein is CASSLAGGYNEQFF. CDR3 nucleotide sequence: TGTGCCAGCAGCTTAGCGGGGGGGTACAATGAGCAGTTCTTC.